This TCR beta chain was identified during a study of shared clonotypes between healthy human individuals. Per germline, CDR1 SGHTA and CDR2 FQGNSA. V lost 2 bases and J lost 4, with 12 bases in between. The CDR3 consists of 14 residues. Measured with immunoSEQ multiplex PCR; TCRdb has only the in-frame clones, and not every one. The sample yields some 2,100,000 clones, 90% to 97% seen once. This clonotype was obtained from a man between 18 and 29 years old in good health. The sample comprised naive CD4+ T cells sorted from blood. Described subset: CD45RA+ positively selected. The gene calls are TRBV7-2 and TRBJ2-7; D ambiguous. The CDR3 loop is CASSLIWTSYEQYF. CDR3 bases: TGTGCCAGCAGCTTAATCTGGACCTCTTACGAGCAGTACTTC.